The present T cell receptor (beta chain) was sequenced within a study of cytotoxic CD8 clonotypes in ibrutinib-treated CLL. Study-wide context: Enrolment comprised some twelve relapsed/refractory and over 14 treatment-naive patients; under 18 were IGHV unmutated. Study-level findings and limits: Baseline levels of clonality went above those of age-matched healthy donors and moved with circulating CD8+ T-cell counts.

Trimming took off 2 bases at V and 7 bases at J, with 9 bases between the two ends. This CDR3 has 13 residues. Germline values: CDR1 MNHNS, CDR2 SASEGT. On this clone: Its specificity is not known.

Some clones are missing from TCRdb's copy, which holds only in-frame ones; the method was immunoSEQ multiplex PCR. Here the sample spans under 75,000 clones, less than 75% being singletons. J is TRBJ1-5 and V is TRBV6-1; D is undetermined. Sequenced material: PBMCs, taken after 12 months of ibrutinib treatment. The sequence derives from a human donor with chronic lymphocytic leukemia. The CDR3 DNA is TGTGCCAGCAGTGAAAGGTCACACCAGCCCCAGCATTTT. Its protein product is CASSERSHQPQHF.